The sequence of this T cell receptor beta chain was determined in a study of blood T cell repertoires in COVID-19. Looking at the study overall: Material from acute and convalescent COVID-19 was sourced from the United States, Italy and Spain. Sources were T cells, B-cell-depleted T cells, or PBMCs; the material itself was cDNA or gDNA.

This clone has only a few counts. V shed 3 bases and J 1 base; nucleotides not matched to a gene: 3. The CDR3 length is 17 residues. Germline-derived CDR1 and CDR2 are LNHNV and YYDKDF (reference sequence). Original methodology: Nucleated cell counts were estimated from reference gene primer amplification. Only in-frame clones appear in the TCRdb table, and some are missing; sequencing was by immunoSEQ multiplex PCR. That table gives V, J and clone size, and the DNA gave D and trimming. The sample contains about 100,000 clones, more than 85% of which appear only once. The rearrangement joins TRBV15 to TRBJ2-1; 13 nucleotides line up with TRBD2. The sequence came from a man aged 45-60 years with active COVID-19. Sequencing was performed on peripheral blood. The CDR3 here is CATSSSGLAGSYNEQFF. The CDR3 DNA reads TGTGCCACCAGCAGTTCGGGACTAGCGGGGTCCTACAATGAGCAGTTCTTC.